A selection of T cell receptor beta chains follows, all from one sample in a study of blood T cell repertoires in COVID-19. The repertoire was sequenced with immunoSEQ multiplex PCR; TCRdb's copy has only in-frame clones and lacks some. Here the sample spans around 420,000 clones, roughly 86% being singletons. Source material: PBMCs or T cells enriched from blood (not recorded which). These TCRs come from a woman in her forties with acute COVID-19. Each CDR3 is given with its conserved first and last residue. Each record gives: V gene, J gene, D gene, clone size, CDR3 protein, CDR3 DNA. The D gene is left open where the match is weak. The size of a clone is reported for some rows only, either as once, few or many, or as a class for expanded clones.

TRBV19	TRBJ2-7	TRBD1	-	CASSRTGLYEQYF	TGTGCCAGTAGTCGGACAGGGCTCTACGAGCAGTACTTC
TRBV2	TRBJ2-3	TRBD2	-	CASSELAGGTDTQYF	TGTGCCAGCAGTGAACTAGCGGGGGGGACAGATACGCAGTATTTT
TRBV9	TRBJ1-1	TRBD1	-	CASSTRQGKLNKAFF	TGTGCCAGCAGCACCAGACAGGGGAAGTTAAACAAAGCTTTCTTT
TRBV18	TRBJ2-2	-	few	CASSPTAGNTGELFF	TGTGCCAGCTCACCGACGGCGGGGAACACCGGGGAGCTGTTTTTT
TRBV10-3	TRBJ2-3	-	-	CAISKIDSSTDTQYF	TGTGCCATCAGTAAAATTGACAGTAGCACAGATACGCAGTATTTT
TRBV5-1	TRBJ1-6	TRBD1	few	CASRATTGQGSPLHF	TGCGCCAGCAGGGCGACGACAGGGCAGGGTTCACCCCTCCACTTT
TRBV27	TRBJ1-1	-	-	CASSSWTGAEAFF	TGTGCCAGCAGTTCTTGGACGGGGGCTGAAGCTTTCTTT
TRBV3-1/TRBV3-2	TRBJ1-6	-	-	CASTMNLHDTRGGTLHF	TGTGCCAGCACTATGAATCTCCATGACACCCGTGGAGGGACCCTCCACTTT
TRBV29-1	TRBJ1-4	-	-	CSVVPGINEKLFF	TGCAGCGTTGTTCCAGGGATAAATGAAAAACTGTTTTTT
TRBV4-1	TRBJ2-6	TRBD1	-	CASSQDLGQGQGSGANVLTF	TGCGCCAGCAGCCAGGACCTGGGACAGGGGCAGGGCTCTGGGGCCAACGTCCTGACTTTC
TRBV11-2	TRBJ1-2	-	-	CASSFTVTGGRGYTF	TGTGCCAGCAGCTTCACGGTAACAGGTGGCAGGGGCTACACCTTC
TRBV19	TRBJ1-2	TRBD1	-	CASSRDREYGYTF	TGTGCCAGTAGCCGTGACAGGGAATATGGCTACACCTTC
TRBV15	TRBJ1-5	-	once	CATSRDRRGRQPQHF	TGTGCCACCAGCAGAGATAGGCGGGGACGTCAGCCCCAGCATTTT
TRBV12-5	TRBJ2-2	TRBD1	-	CASGGQGNTGELFF	TGTGCTAGTGGGGGACAGGGGAACACCGGGGAGCTGTTTTTT
TRBV5-1	TRBJ2-3	TRBD2	-	CASSLAGLAGWTDTQYF	TGCGCCAGCAGCTTGGCCGGGCTAGCGGGATGGACAGATACGCAGTATTTT
TRBV7-9	TRBJ2-1	TRBD1	-	CASSNRDRGYNEQFF	TGTGCCAGCAGCAACCGGGACAGGGGCTATAATGAGCAGTTCTTC
TRBV5-4	TRBJ2-3	TRBD2	-	CASSLGASGANTQYF	TGTGCCAGCAGCTTGGGGGCTAGCGGGGCCAATACGCAGTATTTT
TRBV3-1/TRBV3-2	TRBJ1-5	-	-	CASSQSYGQPQHF	TGTGCCAGCAGCCAATCTTACGGGCAGCCCCAGCATTTT
TRBV19	TRBJ1-1	-	-	CATGDSEAFF	TGTGCCACCGGAGACAGTGAAGCTTTCTTT
TRBV5-1	TRBJ2-3	TRBD1	-	CASSGTATDTQYF	TGCGCCAGCAGTGGGACAGCCACAGATACGCAGTATTTT
TRBV3-1/TRBV3-2	TRBJ1-1	-	-	CASSHVGQMNTEAFF	TGTGCCAGCAGCCACGTAGGACAGATGAACACTGAAGCTTTCTTT
TRBV5-1	TRBJ2-1	-	-	CASSLSRDRGRSGLAGPYYEQFF	TGCGCCAGCAGCCTCTCCCGCGACAGGGGGCGAAGTGGACTAGCGGGCCCTTATTATGAGCAGTTCTTC
TRBV9	TRBJ1-1	-	-	CASSVGGIDTEAFF	TGTGCCAGCAGCGTAGGAGGAATCGACACTGAAGCTTTCTTT
TRBV3-1/TRBV3-2	TRBJ2-3	-	-	CASSQETGLTDTQYF	TGTGCCAGCAGCCAAGAAACGGGACTCACAGATACGCAGTATTTT
TRBV3-1/TRBV3-2	TRBJ2-3	TRBD1	-	CASSQTRDRRTDTQYF	TGTGCCAGCAGCCAAACCCGGGACAGGCGGACAGATACGCAGTATTTT
TRBV6-5	TRBJ1-1	-	-	CASSYSLEGRGTEAFF	TGTGCCAGCAGTTACTCCTTGGAGGGTAGAGGAACTGAAGCTTTCTTT
TRBV5-1	TRBJ2-3	-	once	CASSGSDTQYF	TGCGCCAGCAGCGGGAGTGATACGCAGTATTTT
TRBV18	TRBJ2-5	-	-	CASSVGQLQETQYF	TGTGCCAGCTCAGTCGGACAGTTACAAGAGACCCAGTACTTC
TRBV5-1	TRBJ1-3	-	-	CASSLVGRDYGNTIYF	TGCGCCAGCAGCTTGGTTGGCAGGGACTACGGAAACACCATATATTTT
TRBV29-1	TRBJ2-7	-	-	CSSRDTNSYEQYF	TGCAGCAGCCGGGACACTAACTCCTACGAGCAGTACTTC
TRBV30	TRBJ2-1	TRBD2	-	CAWRGLARNNEQFF	TGTGCCTGGAGAGGACTAGCACGAAACAATGAGCAGTTCTTC
TRBV6-5	TRBJ1-2	-	-	CASSYGGQLRNYGYTF	TGTGCCAGCAGTTACGGAGGACAGCTTCGAAACTATGGCTACACCTTC
TRBV25-1	TRBJ1-4	TRBD1	-	CASSAGTGKGKLFF	TGTGCCAGCAGTGCTGGGACAGGAAAGGGAAAACTGTTTTTT
TRBV6-5	TRBJ2-5	TRBD1	-	CASRQTGNVAETQYF	TGTGCCAGCAGGCAGACAGGGAACGTGGCGGAGACCCAGTACTTC
TRBV27	TRBJ1-2	TRBD1	-	CASSRTGDGYTF	TGTGCCAGCAGCAGGACAGGGGATGGCTACACCTTC
TRBV2	TRBJ2-2	-	-	CASLLARDTGELFF	TGTGCCAGCTTATTAGCGAGGGACACCGGGGAGCTGTTTTTT
TRBV29-1	TRBJ1-2	-	few	CSVAQVYGYTF	TGCAGCGTTGCACAGGTCTATGGCTACACCTTC
TRBV30	TRBJ1-1	TRBD1	-	CAWSPLDRTSTEAFF	TGTGCCTGGAGTCCCCTGGACAGGACCTCAACTGAAGCTTTCTTT
TRBV3-1/TRBV3-2	TRBJ2-1	-	-	CASSQPGWVANGGEQFF	TGTGCCAGCAGCCAACCGGGGTGGGTTGCCAACGGAGGTGAGCAGTTCTTC
TRBV6-5	TRBJ2-5	-	-	CASTWYEGLETQYF	TGTGCCAGCACCTGGTACGAGGGATTGGAGACCCAGTACTTC
TRBV6-1	TRBJ1-6	-	-	CASSGQDFSSYNSPLHF	TGTGCCAGCAGTGGACAGGATTTTAGCTCCTATAATTCACCCCTCCACTTT
TRBV24-1	TRBJ2-3	TRBD1	-	CATSRGQGTYTQYF	TGTGCCACCAGCCGGGGACAGGGGACCTATACGCAGTATTTT
TRBV18	TRBJ1-1	-	-	CASSPAVGRDTEAFF	TGTGCCAGCTCACCAGCCGTGGGCAGGGACACTGAAGCTTTCTTT
TRBV6-5	TRBJ2-1	-	-	CASSYSKLNEQFF	TGTGCCAGCAGTTACTCGAAACTAAATGAGCAGTTCTTC
TRBV5-4	TRBJ1-4	-	-	CASSRRGFNEKLFF	TGTGCCAGCAGCCGTCGCGGTTTTAATGAAAAACTGTTTTTT
TRBV11-2	TRBJ1-5	-	-	CASSLGTVSNQPQHF	TGTGCCAGCAGCTTAGGGACAGTTAGCAATCAGCCCCAGCATTTT